This T cell receptor (beta chain) appears in the sequencing data of a study of cytomegalovirus exposure and HLA in healthy donors. The CDR3 runs 18 residues. V lost 3 bases, J lost 1 base, and 22 bases lay in between. Germline V lookup: CDR1 MNHEY, CDR2 SMNVEV (reference sequence). General study findings and limits: While the bulk of TCR sequences proved rare, some public TCRs turned up in many donors.

A word on this clone: Its target is not known.

The PCR made use of 60 Vbeta and 13 Jbeta primers. This table comes from immunoSEQ multiplex PCR, and its TCRdb copy is limited to in-frame clones, with some not included. The sample shows around 150,000 clones, 80% to 90% of them seen only once. The rearrangement joins TRBV27 to TRBJ2-7; no firm D call. Sequenced: PBMCs. This TCR was recovered from a woman aged 25 to 39 in good health and CMV-seronegative. Written as DNA, the CDR3 is TGTGCCAGCAGTTTCGTCCCAAACCCCATTACAGCTTCCTACGAGCAGTACTTC. This translates into CASSFVPNPITASYEQYF.